Shown below are 19 T cell receptor beta chains from a single sample sequenced in a study of long-term antiretroviral therapy in people with HIV. Survey-level resolution applied to immunoSEQ assay v3.0. This table comes from immunoSEQ multiplex PCR, and its TCRdb copy is limited to in-frame clones, with some not included. The sample records 27,000 or so clones, about 82% being singletons. Material: unsorted PBMCs, obtained 0.8 years before starting antiretroviral therapy. Receptor source: a man between 18 and 29 years old with HIV.

The rearrangement uses TRBV18 and TRBJ2-7; 7 bases agree with TRBD2. Germline lookup yields CDR1 KGHSH and CDR2 LQKENI. The CDR3 sequence is 14 residues long. The trim removed 5 bases at V and 0 bases at J, leaving 4 bases unmatched. The CDR3 here is CASSTGTTSYEQYF. The CDR3 DNA follows: TGTGCCAGCTCAACCGGGACTACCTCCTACGAGCAGTACTTC.

This chain connects TRBV6-1 to TRBJ2-6; D gene uncertain. This CDR3 has 17 residues. Germline V lookup: CDR1 MNHNS, CDR2 SASEGT. The V end lost 4 bases, the J end lost 0 bases, and 13 bases lay between the germline ends. The CDR3 sequence is CASSGRPGYSGANVLTF. The CDR3 DNA is TGTGCCAGCAGTGGACGCCCCGGGTACTCTGGGGCCAACGTCCTGACTTTC.

The chain recombines TRBV30 with TRBJ2-7, with 8 bases matching TRBD2. Germline values: CDR1 GTSNPN, CDR2 SVGIG (reference sequence). The CDR3 loop spans 14 amino acids. V dropped 2 bases and J dropped 2; count of bases not matched to a gene: 5. The chain's CDR3 is CAWSFSGTPYEQYF. The CDR3 nucleotides read TGTGCCTGGAGTTTTAGCGGGACCCCCTACGAGCAGTACTTC. Looking up the rest from reference TRBV30 and TRBJ2-7 gives the full variable domain: SQTIHQWPATLVQPVGSPLSLECTVEGTSNPNLYWYRQAAGRGLQLLFYSVGIGQISSEVPQNLSASRPQDRQFILSSKKLLLSDSGFYLCAWSFSGTPYEQYFGPGTRLTVT.

The genes are TRBV6-5 and TRBJ1-2; 9 positions match TRBD1. The CDR3 has 15 residues. Germline lookup yields CDR1 MNHEY and CDR2 SVGAGI. The V gene end was trimmed by 5 bases and the J gene end by 5 bases; junction bases not matched to a gene: 9. CDR3: CASSSWDRALYGYTF. The CDR3 DNA is TGTGCCAGCAGTAGTTGGGACAGGGCTTTATATGGCTACACCTTC.

This clone was seen more than once but under ten times. The rearrangement uses TRBV7-9 and TRBJ2-1; D ambiguous. Germline-derived CDR1 and CDR2 are SEHNR and FQNEAQ (reference sequence). CDR3 size: 12 residues. Trimming removed 4 bases at V and 8 bases at J, with 9 bases between. The CDR3 region is CASSSLADEQFF. The CDR3 nucleotides are TGTGCCAGCAGCTCATTAGCAGATGAGCAGTTCTTC.

CDR3 coding DNA: TGTGCCAGTACCCTCCGGGACTTGCCTTCCTACGAGCAGTACTTC. It codes for CASTLRDLPSYEQYF. The chain is built from TRBV2 and TRBJ2-7, with D possibly TRBD2 on 6 matching bases. The germline V gene encodes CDR1 SNHLY and CDR2 FYNNEI. Trimming removed 9 bases at V and 1 base at J, with 19 bases between. This CDR3 has 15 residues.

V is TRBV29-1 and J is TRBJ1-2; 9 nucleotides agree with TRBD1. V shed 2 bases, J shed 2 bases, and the junction held 3 bases outside the gene matches. The CDR3 is 14 amino acids. The V gene's germline CDR1 is SQVTM and CDR2 ANQGSEA. The CDR3 region is CSVEWDRVNYGYTF. The DNA of the CDR3 is TGCAGCGTTGAATGGGACAGGGTAAACTATGGCTACACCTTC.

This chain connects TRBV4-3 to TRBJ1-4, with TRBD1 as a possible D gene (6 bases). There are 16 residues in the CDR3. The germline V and J ends were trimmed by 7 bases and 4 bases, with 19 bases remaining between them. Germline V gives CDR1 LGHNA, CDR2 YSLEER. Here the CDR3 DNA reads TGCGCCAGCAACTCAGGGGTCAGGCAAATTAATGAAAAACTGTTTTTT. It encodes CASNSGVRQINEKLFF.

The chain joins TRBV19 to TRBJ2-7; the D is unclear. The germline V gene encodes CDR1 LNHDA and CDR2 SQIVND (reference sequence). V gave up 5 bases and J gave up 3 bases, with 11 bases separating them. CDR3 length equals 13 residues. The CDR3 sequence: CASSEASNYEQYF. CDR3 nucleotide sequence: TGTGCCAGTAGTGAGGCCTCTAACTACGAGCAGTACTTC.

J is TRBJ1-5 and V is TRBV28, with 10 bases fitting TRBD1. J lost 6 bases, V lost 7 bases, and 6 bases had no gene match. Germline V lookup: CDR1 MDHEN, CDR2 SYDVKM. The CDR3 has 14 amino acids. The CDR3 nucleotides are TGTGCCAGCAAGGACAGGGGGAATCTTCAGCCCCAGCATTTT. Its translation is CASKDRGNLQPQHF.

This clone came up a few times. V gene TRBV7-8 combines with J gene TRBJ2-7; 8 nucleotides line up with TRBD1. Trimming cost V 0 bases and J 3 bases; bases outside gene matches: 4. CDR1 is SGHVS and CDR2 is FQNEAQ in the germline V gene. The CDR3 is 15 amino acids. CDR3 nucleotide sequence: TGTGCCAGCAGCTTAGCAGGACAGGGAGTCTACGAGCAGTACTTC. Its protein product is CASSLAGQGVYEQYF. The whole variable domain, remainder taken from reference TRBV7-8 and TRBJ2-7, is GAGVSQSPRYKVAKRGQDVALRCDPISGHVSLFWYQQALGQGPEFLTYFQNEAQLDKSGLPSDRFFAERPEGSVSTLKIQRTQQEDSAVYLCASSLAGQGVYEQYFGPGTRLTVT.

This clone has only one observation. This chain links TRBV18 with TRBJ2-1; TRBD2 agrees at 7 bases. Germline CDR1 is KGHSH and CDR2 is LQKENI. After removal of 3 bases from V and 0 bases from J, the junction contained 2 bases not matched to a gene. The length of the CDR3 is 15 residues. The DNA for the CDR3 is TGTGCCAGCTCACCGCGGGGGAGCTCCTACAATGAGCAGTTCTTC. This codes for CASSPRGSSYNEQFF.

The chain couples TRBV11-3 to TRBJ2-7; 10 nucleotides match TRBD2. The CDR3 contains 14 residues. The ends lost 5 bases at V and 2 bases at J; junction bases unmatched: 3. From germline, CDR1 is SGHNT and CDR2 YENEEA. The CDR3 bases are TGTGCCAGCAGCCGGACTAGCGGCCCCTACGAGCAGTACTTC. Its translation is CASSRTSGPYEQYF.

The chain carries TRBV5-1 and TRBJ2-3, with D possibly being TRBD1 (5 bases). V shed 0 bases and J shed 3 bases, with 14 bases lying between them. The CDR3 runs to 16 residues. Per germline, CDR1 SGHRS and CDR2 YFSETQ. The CDR3 DNA reads TGCGCCAGCAGCTTGGCCACGGACATGGGGACAGATACGCAGTATTTT. Translated: CASSLATDMGTDTQYF.

This rearrangement joins TRBV12-5 to TRBJ2-7; TRBD2 agrees at 10 bases. The CDR3 has 13 amino acids. V shed 6 bases and J 5 bases; nucleotides not matched to a gene: 4. Germline CDR1 and CDR2: LGHNT and FRNRAP. CDR3 nucleotides: TGTGCTAGTGGAGAGCGGGGGGGCGACGAGCAGTACTTC. It translates to CASGERGGDEQYF.

This chain uses TRBV6-4 with TRBJ2-2; possibly TRBD2 for D (5 bases). V was pared by 3 bases and J by 2 bases, with 10 bases between. The germline V gene has CDR1 MRHNA and CDR2 SNTAGT. This CDR3 has 15 residues. The CDR3 sequence: CASSEQGGNTGELFF. CDR3 coding DNA: TGTGCCAGCAGTGAGCAAGGAGGCAACACCGGGGAGCTGTTTTTT.

This clone has just one count. V and J are TRBV2 and TRBJ1-2; 7 positions agree with TRBD1. V gave up 7 bases and J gave up 2 bases; unmatched junction bases: 10. Germline assignment: CDR1 SNHLY and CDR2 FYNNEI. This CDR3 is 15 amino acids long. The CDR3 is CASITTGAGNYGYTF. Written as DNA, the CDR3 is TGTGCCAGCATTACCACAGGGGCTGGAAACTATGGCTACACCTTC.

This clone was seen only a few times. V gene TRBV7-2 combines with J gene TRBJ2-7, with 7 bases that match TRBD1. CDR3 length: 15 residues. Germline CDR1 and CDR2: SGHTA and FQGNSA. V lost 5 bases to trimming and J lost 3 bases; unmatched junction nucleotides: 10. CDR3 sequence reads: CASSPVSDRSYEQYF. For the CDR3, the DNA is TGTGCCAGCAGCCCAGTTTCGGACAGGAGCTACGAGCAGTACTTC.

The chain links TRBV5-1 to TRBJ1-6; the D is unclear. CDR3 length: 14 residues. V lost 2 bases and J 6 bases, leaving 9 bases between the germline ends. The germline V gene has CDR1 SGHRS and CDR2 YFSETQ. The CDR3 spells CASSFPGANSPLHF. The CDR3 nucleotides read TGCGCCAGCAGCTTTCCGGGAGCTAATTCACCCCTCCACTTT. Variable domain in full (rest from reference TRBV5-1 and TRBJ1-6): KAGVTQTPRYLIKTRGQQVTLSCSPISGHRSVSWYQQTPGQGLQFLFEYFSETQRNKGNFPGRFSGRQFSNSRSEMNVSTLELGDSALYLCASSFPGANSPLHFGNGTRLTVT.